Listed below are T cell receptor beta chains from one sample, sequenced in a study of Ad26.COV2.S vaccination and SARS-CoV-2 variants. TCRdb's copy holds only in-frame clones and misses some; the assay was immunoSEQ multiplex PCR. The sample comprises some 340,000 clones, around 84% of which are singletons, and more than 1.5% rests with the top ten. The sequenced sample was peripheral blood, obtained in a trial of Ad26.COV2.S vaccine versus placebo. These receptors were obtained from a person aged 18-65 years who received the Ad26.COV2.S COVID-19 vaccine or a placebo. Both conserved end residues are part of each CDR3. The order of the fields is CDR3 length, V gene, J gene, clone size, D gene, CDR3 DNA, CDR3 protein. The D gene is left open where the match is weak. Rows may omit the clone size; those that give it use once, few, many or a size class.

11	TRBV29-1	TRBJ1-2	-	-	TGCAGCGTGTCCTTCCCCTATGGCTACACCTTC	CSVSFPYGYTF
15	TRBV7-2	TRBJ2-1	-	TRBD2	TGTGCCAGCAGCACCGTTGGCGGGGGGGCGAATGAGCAGTTCTTC	CASSTVGGGANEQFF
14	TRBV2	TRBJ1-1	-	-	TGTGCCAGCAGTGAGGACGCCAGGGCCACTGAAGCTTTCTTT	CASSEDARATEAFF
14	TRBV19	TRBJ1-2	-	TRBD1	TGTGCCAGTAGTTTTACAGGGGTCATCAATGGCTACACCTTC	CASSFTGVINGYTF
14	TRBV18	TRBJ1-1	-	-	TGTGCCAGCTCCGCAGAGCAATCATGGACTGAAGCTTTCTTT	CASSAEQSWTEAFF
13	TRBV4-1	TRBJ2-3	-	-	TGCGCCAGCAGCAAAGCGGGCACAGATACGCAGTATTTT	CASSKAGTDTQYF
16	TRBV18	TRBJ2-5	-	TRBD2	TGTGCCAGCTCACCCCTCCCGGGAGGGACACAAGAGACCCAGTACTTC	CASSPLPGGTQETQYF
15	TRBV18	TRBJ1-4	-	-	TGTGCCAGCTCACCACCGTGGGGCAGGCCCGGGGAACTGTTTTTT	CASSPPWGRPGELFF
14	TRBV11-2	TRBJ1-2	-	-	TGTGCCAGCAGCACCGCCACAGGGAACCATGGCTACACCTTC	CASSTATGNHGYTF
14	TRBV7-2	TRBJ1-4	few	-	TGTGCCAGCAGCCCCCAGCCGGCAACTTCCGAACTGTTTTTT	CASSPQPATSELFF
15	TRBV7-2	TRBJ2-1	-	-	TGTGCCAGCAGCACTCAGGGGTCCTCCTACAATGAGCAGTTCTTC	CASSTQGSSYNEQFF
19	TRBV4-3	TRBJ2-6	-	TRBD2	TGCGCCAGCAGCCAAGAATTCCTAGCGGGGACTGTTGGGGCCAACGTCCTGACTTTC	CASSQEFLAGTVGANVLTF
14	TRBV9	TRBJ2-2	-	-	TGTGCCAGCAGCTACCAAGCCTTCACCGGGGAGCTGTTTTTT	CASSYQAFTGELFF
14	TRBV3-1/TRBV3-2	TRBJ2-4	-	-	TGTGCCAGCAGCCCCTTCAGTGTGAAAAACATTCAGTACTTC	CASSPFSVKNIQYF
16	TRBV19	TRBJ1-2	-	TRBD1	TGTGCCAGTAGTCGGGACAGGGGAACTTCTAACTATGGCTACACCTTC	CASSRDRGTSNYGYTF
17	TRBV3-1/TRBV3-2	TRBJ1-4	-	-	TGTGCCAGCAGCCAAGAGCCGGGACGGGTCGGTCGGGAAAAACTGTTTTTT	CASSQEPGRVGREKLFF
13	TRBV7-8	TRBJ1-1	-	-	TGTGCCAGCAGCCCCTTAACCGCCTCGCCCGCTTTCTTT	CASSPLTASPAFF
18	TRBV7-6	TRBJ2-1	-	-	TGTGCCAGCAGCTTAGCTCCCGGCGGGACGAGCGACTACAATGAGCAGTTCTTC	CASSLAPGGTSDYNEQFF
14	TRBV7-2	TRBJ2-7	-	TRBD1	TGTGCCAGCAGCTACGGGGACAGGAAATACGAGCAGTACTTC	CASSYGDRKYEQYF
14	TRBV15	TRBJ1-2	-	-	TGTGCCACCAGCAGAGATCTAGGAGGATATGGCTACACCTTC	CATSRDLGGYGYTF
14	TRBV7-3	TRBJ2-3	-	-	TGTGCCAGCAGCTCGGGGGTGAGCACAGATACGCAGTATTTT	CASSSGVSTDTQYF
17	TRBV7-8	TRBJ2-3	-	-	TGTGCCAGCAGCTTACGCCGACAGCGTACTAGCACAGATACGCAGTATTTT	CASSLRRQRTSTDTQYF
16	TRBV9	TRBJ2-2	-	-	TGTGCCAGCAGCGTAGAGGTGTCGGGGCCATCCGGGGAGCTGTTTTTT	CASSVEVSGPSGELFF
15	TRBV19	TRBJ1-2	-	TRBD1	TGTGCCAGTAGTATACTGGACAGGAGAAGCTATGGCTACACCTTC	CASSILDRRSYGYTF
13	TRBV12-3/TRBV12-4	TRBJ1-5	-	-	TGTGCCAGCAGTCCGGGGGGCAATCAGCCCCAGCATTTT	CASSPGGNQPQHF
14	TRBV10-1	TRBJ2-1	-	-	TGCGCCAGCAGTGATAGCCTAGTCGCCAATGAGCAGTTCTTC	CASSDSLVANEQFF
13	TRBV12-5	TRBJ2-4	-	-	TGTGCTAGTGGTTTGCCCTGGCAGGGGATTCAGTACTTC	CASGLPWQGIQYF
12	TRBV29-1	TRBJ1-1	-	-	TGCAGCGTTGGCACATGGGGCACTGAAGCTTTCTTT	CSVGTWGTEAFF
16	TRBV6-1	TRBJ2-4	-	-	TGTGCCAGCAGTGCCCCCGGGGTCCTAGCCAAAAACATTCAGTACTTC	CASSAPGVLAKNIQYF
17	TRBV2	TRBJ1-5	few	TRBD1	TGTGCCAGCAGTGAGCGGGACAGCGCATATAGCAATCAGCCCCAGCATTTT	CASSERDSAYSNQPQHF
14	TRBV5-1	TRBJ2-2	-	-	TGCGCCAGCAGCTCGGTGGGGGAAACCGGGGAGCTGTTTTTT	CASSSVGETGELFF
14	TRBV3-1/TRBV3-2	TRBJ2-1	-	-	TGTGCCAGCAGCCAAGATAGGCCAGACGCTGAGCAGTTCTTC	CASSQDRPDAEQFF
11	TRBV30	TRBJ1-4	-	-	TGTGCCTGGAGTGTTGCAGGGCTCATGTTTTTT	CAWSVAGLMFF
13	TRBV18	TRBJ1-1	-	-	TGTGCCAGCTCACCACGGGGAAGCGGGGAAGCTTTCTTT	CASSPRGSGEAFF
14	TRBV12-1	TRBJ1-2	-	-	TGTGCCAGCAGCTTTTCAGGGATTGACTATGGCTACACCTTC	CASSFSGIDYGYTF
11	TRBV29-1	TRBJ1-3	-	-	TGCAGCGTTGATAGTGGAAACACCATATATTTT	CSVDSGNTIYF
16	TRBV4-3	TRBJ2-7	-	TRBD1	TGCGCCAGCAGCTTTTCCGGGACAGGGGAAAGCTACGAGCAGTACTTC	CASSFSGTGESYEQYF
15	TRBV30	TRBJ1-1	once	-	TGTGCCTGGAGTCGGCAGGGTATCGGTTTGGCTGAAGCTTTCTTT	CAWSRQGIGLAEAFF
15	TRBV3-1/TRBV3-2	TRBJ2-7	few	TRBD2	TGTGCCAGCAGCCGGGGACTAGCGGGGGCCGGGGAGCAGTACTTC	CASSRGLAGAGEQYF
12	TRBV11-3	TRBJ2-2	few	-	TGTGCCAGCAGCACGAACACCGGGGAGCTGTTTTTT	CASSTNTGELFF
13	TRBV5-5	TRBJ2-7	-	TRBD1	TGTGCCAGCAGCCCGACAGGGGTAACCGAGCAGTACTTC	CASSPTGVTEQYF
15	TRBV30	TRBJ2-1	-	TRBD2	TGTGCCTGGAGCCCTCCCGGCGGGGGGGCCAGTGAGCAGTTCTTC	CAWSPPGGGASEQFF